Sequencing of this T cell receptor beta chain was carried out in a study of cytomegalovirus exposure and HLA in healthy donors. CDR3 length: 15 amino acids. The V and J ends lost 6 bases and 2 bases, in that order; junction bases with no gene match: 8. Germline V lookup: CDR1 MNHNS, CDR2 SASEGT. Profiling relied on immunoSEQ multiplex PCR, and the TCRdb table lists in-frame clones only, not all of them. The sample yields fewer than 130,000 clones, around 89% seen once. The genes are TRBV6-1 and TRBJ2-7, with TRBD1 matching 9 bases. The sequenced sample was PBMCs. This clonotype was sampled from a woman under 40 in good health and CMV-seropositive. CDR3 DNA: TGTGCCAGCAGCCCCGGGACAGGGAGCCCCTACGAGCAGTACTTC. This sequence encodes CASSPGTGSPYEQYF.